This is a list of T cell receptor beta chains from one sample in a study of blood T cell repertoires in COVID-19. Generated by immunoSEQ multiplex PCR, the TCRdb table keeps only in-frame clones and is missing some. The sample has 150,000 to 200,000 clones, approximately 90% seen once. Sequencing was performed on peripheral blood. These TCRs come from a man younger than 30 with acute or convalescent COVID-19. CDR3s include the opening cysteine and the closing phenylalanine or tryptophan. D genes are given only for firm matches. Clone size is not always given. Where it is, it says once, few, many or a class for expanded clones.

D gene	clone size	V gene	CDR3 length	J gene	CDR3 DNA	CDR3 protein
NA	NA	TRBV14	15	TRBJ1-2	TGTGCCAGCAGCCTAACCCACGGACTGAACTATGGCTACACCTTC	CASSLTHGLNYGYTF
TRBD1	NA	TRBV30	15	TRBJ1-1	TGTGCCTGGAGTATCCATACAGGGGTTTCCACTGAAGCTTTCTTT	CAWSIHTGVSTEAFF
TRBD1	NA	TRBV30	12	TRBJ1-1	TGTGCCTGGAGTCTTTACAGGGGGGAAGCTTTCTTT	CAWSLYRGEAFF
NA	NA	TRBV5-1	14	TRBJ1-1	TGCGCCAGCAGCTTGTCCGACGCCCTACGGAGGGCTTTCTTT	CASSLSDALRRAFF
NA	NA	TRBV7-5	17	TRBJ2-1	TGTGTCAGAAGCTTAGGGCCCTCGGCGGAATCCTACAATGAGCAGTTCTTC	CVRSLGPSAESYNEQFF
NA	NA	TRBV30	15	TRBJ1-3	TGTGCCTGGAGTCTGGGGGGGGCGCTGGGAAACACCATATATTTT	CAWSLGGALGNTIYF
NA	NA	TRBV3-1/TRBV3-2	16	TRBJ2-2	TGTGCCAGCAGCCAAGTGCGGGTGCGGGACACCGGGGAGCTGTTTTTT	CASSQVRVRDTGELFF
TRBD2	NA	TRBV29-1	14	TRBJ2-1	TGCAGCGTTCGACTAGCCCAATTTGCTAATGAGCAGTTCTTC	CSVRLAQFANEQFF
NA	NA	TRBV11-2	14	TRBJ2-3	TGTGCCAGCAGCTTAGTGCCGACAGCAGATACGCAGTATTTT	CASSLVPTADTQYF
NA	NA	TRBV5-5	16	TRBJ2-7	TGTGCCAGCAGGATTAACGCAGGGGCATCATACTACGAGCAGTACTTC	CASRINAGASYYEQYF
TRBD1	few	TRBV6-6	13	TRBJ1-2	TGTGCCGGCGCAGGGGGAGGAAAAAATGGCTACACCTTC	CAGAGGGKNGYTF
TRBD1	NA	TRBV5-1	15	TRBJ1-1	TGCGCCAGCAGCTTTTGGGACAGCTCAAACACTGAAGCTTTCTTT	CASSFWDSSNTEAFF
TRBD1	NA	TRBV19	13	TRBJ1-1	TGTGCCAGTAGTATATCCACAGGGGACCGAGCTTTCTTT	CASSISTGDRAFF
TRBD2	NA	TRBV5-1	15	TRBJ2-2	TGCGCCAGCATCCCCACTAGCGGGAGCACCGGGGAGCTGTTTTTT	CASIPTSGSTGELFF
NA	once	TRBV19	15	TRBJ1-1	TGTGCCAGTAGCACAAGGTGGGCTTCGAACACTGAAGCTTTCTTT	CASSTRWASNTEAFF
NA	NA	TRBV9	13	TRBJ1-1	TGTGCCAGCAGCTTCACAGGGAACACTGAAGCTTTCTTT	CASSFTGNTEAFF
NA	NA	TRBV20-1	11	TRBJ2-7	TGCAGTGCTGAACAGGGCTACGAGCAGTACTTC	CSAEQGYEQYF
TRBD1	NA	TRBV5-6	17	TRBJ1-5	TGTGCCAGCAGCTTGAAGGTCGGGACAGGGCGAAATCAGCCCCAGCATTTT	CASSLKVGTGRNQPQHF
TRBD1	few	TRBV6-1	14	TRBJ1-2	TGTGCCAGCAGTGATTCGGGACAGTTCTATGGCTACACCTTC	CASSDSGQFYGYTF
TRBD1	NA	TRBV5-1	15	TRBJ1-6	TGCGCCAGCAGCGCAGGACAGGGCAACAATTCACCCCTCCACTTT	CASSAGQGNNSPLHF
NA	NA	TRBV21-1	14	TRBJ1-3	TGTGCCACCTCGGGGGACGCCCCTGGAAACACCATATATTTT	CATSGDAPGNTIYF
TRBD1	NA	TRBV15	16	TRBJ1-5	TGTGCCACCAGCTCAGACAGGGGTTATAGCAATCAGCCCCAGCATTTT	CATSSDRGYSNQPQHF
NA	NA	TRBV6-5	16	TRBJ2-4	TGTGCCAGCAGTTCTGCAAGCGCGGGGGGACAGAACATTCAGTACTTC	CASSSASAGGQNIQYF
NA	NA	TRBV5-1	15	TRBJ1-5	TGCGCCAGCAGCCCGGGAGTTGGGGGGACTCAGCCCCAGCATTTT	CASSPGVGGTQPQHF
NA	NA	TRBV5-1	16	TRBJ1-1	TGCGCCAGCAGCTTGATCGCAGGGGCGGTATCCACTGAAGCTTTCTTT	CASSLIAGAVSTEAFF
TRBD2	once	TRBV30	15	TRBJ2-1	TGTGCCTGGAGTACGGGTGTGGAGGGGAGGGATGAGCAGTTCTTC	CAWSTGVEGRDEQFF
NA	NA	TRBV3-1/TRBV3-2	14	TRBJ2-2	TGTGCCAGCAGCCTACAAATAAACACCGGGGAGCTGTTTTTT	CASSLQINTGELFF
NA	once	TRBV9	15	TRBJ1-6	TGTGCCAGCAGCGTAGTTGGGGGGAAGAATTCACCCCTCCACTTT	CASSVVGGKNSPLHF
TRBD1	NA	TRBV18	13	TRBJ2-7	TGTGCCAGCTCACGGGACAGACAATACGAGCAGTACTTC	CASSRDRQYEQYF
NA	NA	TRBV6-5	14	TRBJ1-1	TGTGCCAGCGTCGATGAGAGGCGTGTAACTGAAGCTTTCTTT	CASVDERRVTEAFF
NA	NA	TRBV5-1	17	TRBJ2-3	TGCGCCAGCAGCTTCAATCCGTCGGGGGGCGGCTTGGATACGCAGTATTTT	CASSFNPSGGGLDTQYF
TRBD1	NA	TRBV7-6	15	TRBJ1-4	TGTGCCAGCAGCTTAGAAGGGGGCTCGGGTGAAAAACTGTTTTTT	CASSLEGGSGEKLFF
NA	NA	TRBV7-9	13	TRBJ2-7	TGTGCCAGCAGCTTAGTAGATGTTGACGAGCAGTACTTC	CASSLVDVDEQYF
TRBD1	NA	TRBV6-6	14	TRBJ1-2	TGTGCCAGCAGTTACGAACAGGGGACGGATGGCTACACCTTC	CASSYEQGTDGYTF
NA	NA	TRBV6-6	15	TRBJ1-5	TGTGCCAGCAGCAAAGGGGCAGGGGCCAATCAGCCCCAGCATTTT	CASSKGAGANQPQHF
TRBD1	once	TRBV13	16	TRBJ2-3	TGTGCCAGCAGCTCCTCCGACAGGGGACGCACAGATACGCAGTATTTT	CASSSSDRGRTDTQYF
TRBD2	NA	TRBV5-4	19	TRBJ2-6	TGTGCCAGCAGCTTGGTAGCGGGGGGCTACAACTCTGGGGCCAACGTCCTGACTTTC	CASSLVAGGYNSGANVLTF
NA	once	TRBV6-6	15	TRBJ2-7	TGTGCCAGCAGAAGCCCGTCGACACCCTCCTACGAGCAGTACTTC	CASRSPSTPSYEQYF
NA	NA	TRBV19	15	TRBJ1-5	TGTGCCAGTAGTTACTCGACAGATAGCAATCAGCCCCAGCATTTT	CASSYSTDSNQPQHF
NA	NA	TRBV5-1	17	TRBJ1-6	TGCGCCAGCAGCTTGGAGGACATGAGCTCCTATAATTCACCCCTCCACTTT	CASSLEDMSSYNSPLHF
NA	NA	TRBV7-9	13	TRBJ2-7	TGTGCCAGCAGCTCAAAGAGCTCCTACGAGCAGTACTTC	CASSSKSSYEQYF
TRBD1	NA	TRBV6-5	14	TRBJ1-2	TGTGCCAGCCTCGGGACAGGGGGCGACGATGGCTACACCTTC	CASLGTGGDDGYTF